These 24 T cell receptor beta chains came from one sample sequenced in a study of T cell clones after liver transplantation. Measured with immunoSEQ multiplex PCR; TCRdb has only the in-frame clones, and not every one. This table has about 71,000 clones, roughly 80% appearing once. The sample here was CD4+ T cells from blood, taken 12 months after liver transplant. These TCRs come from a human patient who received a liver transplant. Some of the T cells might come from the graft donor.

The V and J genes are TRBV11-2 and TRBJ2-1, with 7 bases matching TRBD1. CDR3 length equals 15 residues. The junction had 6 bases not matched to a gene; V was cut back by 5 bases and J by 2 bases. Looked up from germline, CDR1 is SGHAT and CDR2 is FQNNGV. CDR3 DNA: TGTGCCAGCAGCATCACACAGGGGACCTACAATGAGCAGTTCTTC. Translation: CASSITQGTYNEQFF.

This clone has only one observation. This chain connects TRBV27 to TRBJ2-7, with 8 bases identical to TRBD1. CDR1 MNHEY and CDR2 SMNVEV come from the germline V gene (reference sequence). The V gene end was trimmed by 4 bases and the J gene end by 7 bases; junction bases not matched to a gene: 9. CDR3 size: 14 residues. CDR3 in DNA: TGTGCCAGCAGTTGGGCAGGGGGCGCGGGTGAGCAGTACTTC. Amino acid sequence: CASSWAGGAGEQYF.

The chain uses TRBV5-8 and TRBJ2-3; unclear D gene. CDR3 length equals 10 residues. V was cut by 5 bases and J by 4 bases, with 2 bases left in between. The germline V gene has CDR1 SGHTS and CDR2 YDEGEE. For the CDR3, the DNA is TGTGCCAGCAGGGCAGATACGCAGTATTTT. It is translated as CASRADTQYF.

About this clone itself: The junction and the germline gene differ at one end; a read error may be behind it. This chain uses TRBV5-1 with TRBJ2-7, with D perhaps TRBD2 (7 bases). The germline gives CDR1 SGHRS, CDR2 YFSETQ. This CDR3 has 13 residues. The CDR3 coding sequence is TGCGCCAGCAGCTTGACCTTTGGGGGGGCGAAGCACTTC. This codes for CASSLTFGGAKHF.

The V call is TRBV5-1, the J call TRBJ2-4; a weak D match, TRBD2 (6 bases). Per the germline V gene, CDR1 is SGHRS and CDR2 is YFSETQ. CDR3 length equals 13 residues. V lost 0 bases to trimming and J lost 10 bases, with 11 bases between them. The CDR3 region has the DNA TGCGCCAGCAGCTTGGCAGGCGGGGAGATTCAGTACTTC. It translates to CASSLAGGEIQYF.

The chain couples TRBV5-1 to TRBJ2-1, with 7 positions matching TRBD2. The trim removed 5 bases at V and 6 bases at J, leaving 11 bases unmatched. There are 15 residues in the CDR3. Germline V lookup: CDR1 SGHRS, CDR2 YFSETQ. CDR3 DNA: TGCGCCAGCAGACGGGGGGACTCCACGGGCAATGAGCAGTTCTTC. It translates to CASRRGDSTGNEQFF.

V gene TRBV10-2 combines with J gene TRBJ2-6; no firm D call. V lost 6 bases to trimming and J lost 1 base, with 4 bases between them. Germline V gene data show CDR1 as WSHSY and CDR2 as SAAADI. The CDR3 runs 13 residues. The CDR3 DNA follows: TGCGCCAGCAGGGAATCTGGGGCCAACGTCCTGACTTTC. Residues: CASRESGANVLTF.

The chain is built from TRBV12-5 and TRBJ2-5, with unresolved D. This CDR3 region has 13 residues. V was shortened by 6 bases and J by 5 bases, with 13 bases between the two germline ends. Germline assignment: CDR1 LGHNT and CDR2 FRNRAP. Here the CDR3 DNA reads TGTGCTAGTGGGGGCCCTAATGAGGAGACCCAGTACTTC. Protein product: CASGGPNEETQYF.

This clone showed up just a few times. As DNA, the CDR3 is TGCGCCAGCAGCTTAGGGTCAGAGGACAATGAGCAGTTCTTC. Translated, it gives CASSLGSEDNEQFF. V and J are TRBV5-1 and TRBJ2-1; D not certain. The CDR3 runs to 14 residues. The germline V and J ends were trimmed by 2 bases and 5 bases, with 11 bases remaining between them. Germline CDR1 and CDR2: SGHRS and YFSETQ.

V is TRBV28 and J is TRBJ2-7; the D gene is possibly TRBD2 (6 bases). Germline-derived CDR1 and CDR2 are MDHEN and SYDVKM. The V and J ends lost 4 bases and 3 bases respectively, with 22 bases between them. The CDR3 runs 17 residues. The CDR3 coding sequence is TGTGCCAGCAGTTCACCGAGAGGGACTTTAGCTCGCTACGAGCAGTACTTC. Amino acids: CASSSPRGTLARYEQYF.

This chain connects TRBV14 to TRBJ2-1; TRBD2 aligns across 7 bases. J lost 9 bases, V lost 4 bases, and 21 bases had no gene match. This CDR3 is 18 amino acids long. CDR1 SGHDN and CDR2 FVKESK come from the germline V gene. The CDR3 protein is CASSRERREGTGRGEQFF. CDR3 DNA sequence: TGTGCCAGCAGCCGGGAACGAAGGGAGGGGACTGGCCGGGGTGAGCAGTTCTTC.

This chain links TRBV27 with TRBJ2-4, with D possibly TRBD1 on 6 matching bases. This CDR3 has 17 residues. Trimming stripped 2 bases from V and 0 bases from J, with 14 bases between. Germline V gene sequence: CDR1 MNHEY, CDR2 SMNVEV (reference sequence). The CDR3 is CASSLKSGRGAKNIQYF. In DNA form, the CDR3 reads TGTGCCAGCAGTTTAAAAAGCGGCAGGGGAGCCAAAAACATTCAGTACTTC.

This clone appeared a few times. The genes are TRBV19 and TRBJ1-5; tentatively, D is TRBD1 (6 bases). Germline lookup yields CDR1 LNHDA and CDR2 SQIVND (reference sequence). The length of the CDR3 is 14 residues. V was trimmed by 3 bases and J by 5 bases, leaving 11 bases between them. The DNA of the CDR3 is TGTGCCAGTAGTATCCACAGGGTTGATCAGCCCCAGCATTTT. Translating gives CASSIHRVDQPQHF.

V and J are TRBV9 and TRBJ2-1, with D tentatively TRBD2 (5 bases). Germline loops: CDR1 SGDLS, CDR2 YYNGEE. Between the trimmed V and J ends, which lost 3 bases and 6 bases, there was a span of 19 bases. This CDR3 has 16 amino acids. CDR3 nucleotides: TGTGCCAGCAGCGGACGCGGGCTACTACTGGGCAATGAGCAGTTCTTC. It translates to CASSGRGLLLGNEQFF.

The rearrangement uses TRBV5-1 and TRBJ2-1, with 8 nucleotides matching TRBD1. This CDR3 spans 14 amino acids. The V and J ends lost 2 bases and 7 bases, in that order; junction bases with no gene match: 5. The V gene's germline CDR1 is SGHRS and CDR2 YFSETQ. Here the CDR3 reads CASSFGQGGNEQFF. As DNA, the CDR3 is TGCGCCAGCAGCTTTGGACAGGGCGGGAATGAGCAGTTCTTC.

The V gene is TRBV5-4, the J gene TRBJ2-1; TRBD2 matches 7 bases. The CDR3 runs 15 residues. The V segment lost 0 bases and the J segment 9 bases; nucleotides outside the gene matches: 9. Germline V gene lookup returns CDR1 SGHNT and CDR2 YYREEE (reference sequence). The CDR3: CASSLVRRELGEQFF. CDR3 DNA sequence: TGTGCCAGCAGCTTGGTTAGGCGGGAGTTAGGTGAGCAGTTCTTC.

The chain carries TRBV5-1 and TRBJ2-2; D is ambiguous. Germline V gives CDR1 SGHRS, CDR2 YFSETQ. Trimming pared 4 bases from V and 2 bases from J, leaving 9 bases between. This CDR3 comprises 14 residues. The CDR3 loop is CASSPTGNTGELFF. DNA of the CDR3: TGCGCCAGCAGCCCGACTGGTAACACCGGGGAGCTGTTTTTT. The whole variable domain, filled in from reference TRBV5-1 and TRBJ2-2, reads KAGVTQTPRYLIKTRGQQVTLSCSPISGHRSVSWYQQTPGQGLQFLFEYFSETQRNKGNFPGRFSGRQFSNSRSEMNVSTLELGDSALYLCASSPTGNTGELFFGEGSRLTVL.

This chain links TRBV2 with TRBJ1-1; 8 nucleotides line up with TRBD1. Germline V CDR1 and CDR2: SNHLY, FYNNEI. The CDR3 is 16 amino acids. J lost 1 base, V lost 4 bases, and 8 bases had no gene match. CDR3 nucleotide sequence: TGTGCCAGCAGTGGGGTGGGACAGGACAAGAACACTGAAGCTTTCTTT. Protein product: CASSGVGQDKNTEAFF.

The chain combines TRBV28 with TRBJ2-7, with 7 bases identical to TRBD1. CDR1 MDHEN and CDR2 SYDVKM come from the germline V gene. Trimming at V came to 5 bases and at J to 2 bases, leaving 6 bases not matched to a gene. This CDR3 region has 14 residues. In DNA, the CDR3 is TGTGCCAGCAGTATCCCACAGGGGCCCTACGAGCAGTACTTC. This encodes CASSIPQGPYEQYF.

The chain has TRBV21-1 and TRBJ1-1; the D segment call TRBD1 is taken from the table without a DNA check. TRBV21-1 is a known pseudogene. This CDR3 is built from 18 residues. CDR3 sequence (DNA): TGTGCCAGCAGCCAGGGGGGTGGGTCTGTCCCACAGGACACTGAAGCTTTCTTT. Translating gives CASSQGGGSVPQDTEAFF.

This clone was seen more than once but under ten times. V is TRBV10-3 and J is TRBJ1-2; D remains ambiguous. V was shortened by 6 bases and J by 3 bases, with 5 bases between the two germline ends. Per germline, CDR1 ENHRY and CDR2 SYGVKD. The CDR3 is 11 residues long. As DNA, the CDR3 is TGTGCCATCAGCAAGGACTATGGCTACACCTTC. Translation: CAISKDYGYTF.

V usage is TRBV6-1 and J usage is TRBJ1-1, with D perhaps TRBD1 (5 bases). Germline V gives CDR1 MNHNS, CDR2 SASEGT. V lost 4 bases to trimming and J lost 5 bases, with 8 bases between them. The CDR3 is 12 residues long. The CDR3 DNA reads TGTGCCAGCAGTGGGGGGTGGACTGAAGCTTTCTTT. Its protein product is CASSGGWTEAFF.

This clone turned up a few times. The rearrangement joins TRBV5-6 to TRBJ1-1; the D is unclear. V was pared by 4 bases and J by 1 base, with 14 bases between. CDR1 is SGHDT, CDR2 YYEEEE, per germline. The CDR3 covers 15 residues. CDR3 DNA: TGTGCCAGCAGCGTGGGCGGCTTCTGGAACACTGAAGCTTTCTTT. It is translated as CASSVGGFWNTEAFF.

This clone is medium-sized within its sample. This chain links TRBV6-6 with TRBJ2-2; 7 nucleotides line up with TRBD2. J gave up 3 bases and V 6 bases, and 10 bases lay outside the gene matches. In germline, CDR1 is MNHNY, CDR2 SVGAGI (reference sequence). The CDR3 is 16 amino acids. The CDR3 reads CASSLPQRDDTGELFF. Written as DNA, the CDR3 is TGTGCCAGCAGCCTCCCCCAGCGGGATGACACCGGGGAGCTGTTTTTT.